This TCR beta chain comes out of a study of T cell responses to AZD1222 COVID-19 vaccine. Remarks on this clone: What it binds is unknown.

Findings and caveats of the study: Spike-specific TCR breadth and depth went up after people got two AZD1222 doses. Reports indicate that nearly half of spike-specific TCRs are directed at unmutated variant regions.

V was trimmed by 4 bases and J by 5 bases, leaving 9 bases between them. The CDR3 extends over 13 amino acids. CDR1 and CDR2 from the germline V gene are MNHEY and SVGAGI. Second-dose timings of about 4 or about 12 weeks were pooled. Method: immunoSEQ multiplex PCR; TCRdb's copy keeps in-frame clones and lacks some. The table lists some 150,000 clones, about 86% of them singletons. The specimen comprised peripheral blood, sampled 28 days after the second AZD1222 dose. The origin of this receptor is an adult who received the AZD1222 COVID-19 vaccine. The chain joins TRBV6-5 to TRBJ1-3; D uncertain. CDR3 sequence (DNA): TGTGCCAGCAGTTCTCTCGCTAGAAACACCATATATTTT. It is translated as CASSSLARNTIYF.